The clone carrying this T cell receptor beta chain was seen a few times. As yet, its antigen is unknown. The sample is drawn from a study of Ad26.COV2.S vaccination and SARS-CoV-2 variants. Study conclusions and caveats: Vaccinees and placebo recipients showed similar non-spike TCR breadth. Post-vaccination spike-specific CD8+ and CD4+ T cell responses reportedly had substantial breadth. Overall T cell responses may have been underestimated by the analyses of TCR breadth and depth.

Assay used: immunoSEQ multiplex PCR; TCRdb lists only in-frame clones, some missing. The sample shows some 180,000 clones, approximately 88% of them seen only once. CDR3 length: 14 residues. Trimming took 4 bases from V and 7 from J, leaving 11 bases between them. Germline-derived CDR1 and CDR2 are SNHLY and FYNNEI. This sequence joins TRBV2 and TRBJ1-6, with a tentative D call TRBD1 (6 bases). This receptor was taken from a human donor who had recovered from COVID-19. Sequenced here: peripheral blood, sampled after recovery from COVID-19. Written as DNA, the CDR3 is TGTGCCAGCAGTGTGGGGCAGGGGAATTCACCCCTCCACTTT. Its translation: CASSVGQGNSPLHF.